This TCR beta chain was found in a study of CXCR3-negative and CXCR3-positive naive CD8 T cells. The sorting of each CD8+ T cell subset was done in triplicate, at 250,000 to 300,000 cells each. The authors gated naive CD8+ T cells as CD45RO-CCR7+CD27+CD95-. Details on this clonotype: Antigen specificity is unknown.

There are 14 residues in the CDR3. The germline CDR1 and CDR2 sequences are SNHLY and FYNNEI. Preparation of TRB cDNA libraries relied on 5' RACE carrying UMI labels. TCRdb reprocessed the 5' RACE reads, with one entry per CDR3 protein and no DNA. The sample features roughly 90,000 distinct CDR3 sequences, with around 1.5% in its top ten. Points from the study as a whole: Comparison of naive CXCR3-negative and CXCR3-positive cells revealed similar TRBV-TRBJ usage, while memory cells differed. The majority of assays used fresh PBMCs, and CXCR3 expression partially decreased after cryopreservation.

Specimen: naive CXCR3- CD8+ T cells from blood. The subset is: CD45RO-CCR7+CD27+CD95- naive CD8+ T cells lacking CXCR3 (TNR3-). The chain uses TRBV2 and TRBJ2-2; TCRdb selects TRBD1, and the lack of DNA leaves this call unchecked. This clonotype originated in a human donor in good health. Some clones in this sample may be carry-over from other donors' samples. The CDR3 loop reads CASSETGGTGELFF.